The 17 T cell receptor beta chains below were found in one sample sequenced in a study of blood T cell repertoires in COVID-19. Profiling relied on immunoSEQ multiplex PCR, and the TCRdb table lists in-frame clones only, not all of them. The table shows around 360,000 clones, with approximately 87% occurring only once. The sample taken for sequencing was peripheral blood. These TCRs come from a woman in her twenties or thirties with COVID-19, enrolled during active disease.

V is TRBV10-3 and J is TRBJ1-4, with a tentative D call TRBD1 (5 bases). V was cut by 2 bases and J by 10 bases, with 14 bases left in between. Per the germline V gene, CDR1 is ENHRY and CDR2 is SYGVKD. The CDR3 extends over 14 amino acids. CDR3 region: CAISETAWGGKLFF. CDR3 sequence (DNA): TGTGCCATCAGTGAGACTGCCTGGGGGGGAAAACTGTTTTTT.

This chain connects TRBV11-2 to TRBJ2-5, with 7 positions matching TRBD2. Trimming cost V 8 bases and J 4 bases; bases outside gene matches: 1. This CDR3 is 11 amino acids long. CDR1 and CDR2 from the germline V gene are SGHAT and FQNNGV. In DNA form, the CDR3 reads TGTGCCAGCGGGGAGGGAGAGACCCAGTACTTC. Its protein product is CASGEGETQYF.

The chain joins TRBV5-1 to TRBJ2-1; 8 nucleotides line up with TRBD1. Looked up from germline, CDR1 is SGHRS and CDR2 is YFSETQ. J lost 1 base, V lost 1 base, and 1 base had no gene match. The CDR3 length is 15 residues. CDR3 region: CASSLRQGSYNEQFF. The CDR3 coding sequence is TGCGCCAGCAGCTTGAGACAGGGGTCCTACAATGAGCAGTTCTTC.

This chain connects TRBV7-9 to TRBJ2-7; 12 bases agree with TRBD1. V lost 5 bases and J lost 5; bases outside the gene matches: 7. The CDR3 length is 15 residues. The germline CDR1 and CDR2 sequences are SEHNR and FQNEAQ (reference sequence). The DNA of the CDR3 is TGTGCCAGCAGCCGATCCGGGACAGGGGGCCACGAGCAGTACTTC. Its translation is CASSRSGTGGHEQYF.

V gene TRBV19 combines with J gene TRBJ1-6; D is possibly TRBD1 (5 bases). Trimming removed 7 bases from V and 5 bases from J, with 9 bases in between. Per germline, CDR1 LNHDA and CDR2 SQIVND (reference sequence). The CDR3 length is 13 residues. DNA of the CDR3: TGTGCCAGTAACGGCAGGGATAATTCACCCCTCCACTTT. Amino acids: CASNGRDNSPLHF. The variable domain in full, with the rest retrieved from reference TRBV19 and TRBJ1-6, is DGGITQSPKYLFRKEGQNVTLSCEQNLNHDAMYWYRQDPGQGLRLIYYSQIVNDFQKGDIAEGYSVSREKKESFPLTVTSAQKNPTAFYLCASNGRDNSPLHFGNGTRLTVT.

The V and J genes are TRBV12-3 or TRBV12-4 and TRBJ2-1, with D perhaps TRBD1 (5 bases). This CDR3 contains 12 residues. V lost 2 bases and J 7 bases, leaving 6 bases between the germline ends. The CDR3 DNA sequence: TGTGCCAGCAGTTTATCAGGGAATGAGCAGTTCTTC. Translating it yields CASSLSGNEQFF.

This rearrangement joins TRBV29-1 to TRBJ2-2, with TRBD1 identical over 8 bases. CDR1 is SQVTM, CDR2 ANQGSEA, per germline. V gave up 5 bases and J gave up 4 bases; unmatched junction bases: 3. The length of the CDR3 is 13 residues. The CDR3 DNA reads TGCAGCGTTCTTGGACAGGGCACCGGGGAGCTGTTTTTT. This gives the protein CSVLGQGTGELFF.

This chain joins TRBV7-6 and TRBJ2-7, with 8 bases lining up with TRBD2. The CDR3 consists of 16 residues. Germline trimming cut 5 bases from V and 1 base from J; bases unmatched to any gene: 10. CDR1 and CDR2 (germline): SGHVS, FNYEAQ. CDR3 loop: CASSPKRLAGSYEQYF. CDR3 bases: TGTGCCAGCAGCCCAAAACGCCTAGCGGGTTCCTACGAGCAGTACTTC.

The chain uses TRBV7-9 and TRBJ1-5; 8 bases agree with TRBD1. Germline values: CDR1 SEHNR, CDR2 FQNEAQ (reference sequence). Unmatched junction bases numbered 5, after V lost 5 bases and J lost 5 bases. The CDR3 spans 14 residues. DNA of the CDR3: TGTGCCAGCAGCACCCAGGGGGCCCATCAGCCCCAGCATTTT. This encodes CASSTQGAHQPQHF.

The CDR3 region is CASSSTRSNQPQHF. CDR3 nucleotides: TGTGCCAGCAGTTCCACGCGGAGCAATCAGCCCCAGCATTTT. The J gene is TRBJ1-5, the V gene TRBV6-5; D is undetermined. This CDR3 is built from 14 residues. Between the trimmed V and J ends, which lost 4 bases and 1 base, there was a span of 8 bases. Germline V gene data show CDR1 as MNHEY and CDR2 as SVGAGI.

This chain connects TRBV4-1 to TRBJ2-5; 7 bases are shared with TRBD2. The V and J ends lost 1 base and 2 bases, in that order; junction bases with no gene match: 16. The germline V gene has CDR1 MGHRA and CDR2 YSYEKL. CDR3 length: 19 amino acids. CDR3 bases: TGCGCCAGCAGCCAAGGAGCGGGGCGGGCTAGCGGCAGGCAAGAGACCCAGTACTTC. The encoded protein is CASSQGAGRASGRQETQYF.

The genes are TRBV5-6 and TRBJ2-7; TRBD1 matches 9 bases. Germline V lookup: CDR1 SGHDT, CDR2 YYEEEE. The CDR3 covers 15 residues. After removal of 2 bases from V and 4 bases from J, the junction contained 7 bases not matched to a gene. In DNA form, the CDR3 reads TGTGCCAGCAGCTTTAGGGGGACAGGGAAATACGAGCAGTACTTC. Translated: CASSFRGTGKYEQYF.

CDR3 nucleotide sequence: TGTGCCAGCAGTGAGGGTGTCGGGTTCACTGAAGCTTTCTTT. Translated: CASSEGVGFTEAFF. The rearrangement joins TRBV2 to TRBJ1-1; no firm D call. The V and J ends lost 3 bases and 4 bases respectively, with 12 bases between them. Germline CDR1 SNHLY, CDR2 FYNNEI. CDR3 size: 14 residues.

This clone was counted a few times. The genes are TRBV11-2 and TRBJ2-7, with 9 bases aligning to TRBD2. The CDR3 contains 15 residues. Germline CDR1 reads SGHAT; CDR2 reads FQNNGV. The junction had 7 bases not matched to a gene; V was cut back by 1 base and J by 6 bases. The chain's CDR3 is CASSLGLAGPSEQYF. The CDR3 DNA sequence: TGTGCCAGCAGCTTAGGGCTAGCGGGGCCCAGCGAGCAGTACTTC. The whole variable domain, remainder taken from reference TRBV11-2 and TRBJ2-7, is EAGVAQSPRYKIIEKRQSVAFWCNPISGHATLYWYQQILGQGPKLLIQFQNNGVVDDSQLPKDRFSAERLKGVDSTLKIQPAKLEDSAVYLCASSLGLAGPSEQYFGPGTRLTVT.

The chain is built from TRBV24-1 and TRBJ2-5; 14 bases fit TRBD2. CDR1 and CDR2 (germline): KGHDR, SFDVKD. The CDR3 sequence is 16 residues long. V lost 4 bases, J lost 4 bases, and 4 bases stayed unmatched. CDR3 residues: CATSEGGLAGGETQYF. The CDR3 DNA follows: TGTGCCACCAGTGAGGGTGGACTAGCGGGAGGAGAGACCCAGTACTTC.

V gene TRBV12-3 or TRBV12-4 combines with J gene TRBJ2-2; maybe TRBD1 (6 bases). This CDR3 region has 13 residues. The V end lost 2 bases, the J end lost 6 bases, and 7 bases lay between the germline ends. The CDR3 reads CASSLKGAGELFF. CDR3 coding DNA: TGTGCCAGCAGTTTAAAGGGGGCCGGGGAGCTGTTTTTT.

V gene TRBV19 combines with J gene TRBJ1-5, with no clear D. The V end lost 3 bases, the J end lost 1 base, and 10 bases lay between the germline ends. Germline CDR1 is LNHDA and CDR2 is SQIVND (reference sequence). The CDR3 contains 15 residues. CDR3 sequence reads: CASSIRSPSNQPQHF. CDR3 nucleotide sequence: TGTGCCAGTAGTATCAGATCCCCCAGCAATCAGCCCCAGCATTTT.